This T cell receptor (beta chain) was sequenced in a study of vaccination effects on CD4 cells after COVID-19. About the study: A median of 72 days separated the second dose and sampling.

About this clone: Its antigen is still unknown.

Having been cultured for about 10 days, the cells underwent CD4+ T cell isolation. Participants each got two BNT162b2 or mRNA-1273 vaccine doses. Using immunoSEQ multiplex PCR, the repertoire was profiled, and TCRdb retains in-frame clones only, with some absent. The sample lists just over 55,000 clones; around four fifths were seen once. This TCR came from a human donor who received a COVID-19 vaccine. This material consisted of CD4+ T cells from PBMCs cultured without peptide, taken after COVID-19 vaccination.

In DNA form, the CDR3 reads TGTGCCAGCAGTCCCCTCGGGAGGGGGCAAGAGACCCAGTACTTC. This codes for CASSPLGRGQETQYF. The V and J genes are TRBV6-5 and TRBJ2-5; 8 bases agree with TRBD2. Germline assignment: CDR1 MNHEY and CDR2 SVGAGI. The V and J ends lost 5 bases and 2 bases, in that order; junction bases with no gene match: 7. The CDR3 runs 15 residues.